This T cell receptor beta chain was retrieved from a study of CD8+CD57+ T cells in acquired aplastic anemia. Study context: Sorting CD4+ and CD8+ cells gave DNA averaging approximately 2.9 ug. Study-wide findings and caveats: Patients did not significantly differ from controls in CD8+ Simpson's diversity. Patients had approximately 30 CD8+ CDR3 sequences in common with controls (the shared set).

The CDR3 runs to 11 residues. CDR1 and CDR2 (germline): MGHDK, SYGVNS. The V and J ends lost 3 bases and 2 bases respectively, with 1 base between them. On this clonotype itself: Its matching antigen is unknown.

Genomic DNA was employed as the template in profiling TCR beta VDJ and CDR3. TCRdb re-derived calls from the reads in MiXCR, one entry per CDR3 protein. The table includes tens of thousands of distinct CDR3 sequences, approximately 45% detected once. The V and J genes are TRBV25-1 and TRBJ1-2; no clear D gene. This receptor was obtained from a human donor in good health, serving as a control. Source material: sorted CD4+, CD8+, or CD8+CD57+ T cells (not recorded which) from PBMCs. CDR3 region: CASSENYGYTF. The CDR3, as DNA: TGTGCCAGCAGTGAGAACTATGGCTACACCTTC.